This passage covers 2 T cell receptor beta chains from one sample sequenced in a study of spatial heterogeneity in lung cancer (dated by TCRdb to the late 2010s). The receptor library was made with 5' RACE. Sequencing took place on a NextSeq 500. TCRdb reprocessed the public reads (quality trimming at Q25 with fastp, clone calling with MiXCR) and kept in-frame beta chains. All rows with the same CDR3 protein become a single entry with the most common DNA and genes. This sample gives about 100,000 distinct CDR3 sequences in total; roughly a fifth of them show up just once. Of the sample, 21% is held by the ten largest clones. The time point label, as the study defines it: blood at routine non-recurrence follow-up after resection. Specimen: PBMCs, collected at follow-up. These receptors all stem from a male donor with early-stage non-small cell lung cancer.

The chain carries TRBV20-1 and TRBJ2-5; D gene unclear. Trimming shortened V by 3 bases and J by 2 bases, and 7 bases separated the two germline ends. From germline, CDR1 is DFQATT and CDR2 SNEGSKA (reference sequence). CDR3 length: 12 amino acids. The CDR3 sequence: CSARWQQETQYF. The DNA for the CDR3 is TGCAGTGCTAGGTGGCAACAAGAGACCCAGTACTTC.

This clonotype occurred a few times. The V and J genes are TRBV19 and TRBJ2-3; TRBD1 or TRBD2 may be the D gene (5 bases each). This CDR3 has 15 residues. The V end lost 6 bases, the J end lost 0 bases, and 13 bases lay between the germline ends. CDR1 is LNHDA, CDR2 SQIVND, per germline (reference sequence). This chain's CDR3 is CASSIGTPSTDTQYF. As DNA, the CDR3 is TGTGCCAGTAGCATCGGGACGCCGAGCACAGATACGCAGTATTTT.